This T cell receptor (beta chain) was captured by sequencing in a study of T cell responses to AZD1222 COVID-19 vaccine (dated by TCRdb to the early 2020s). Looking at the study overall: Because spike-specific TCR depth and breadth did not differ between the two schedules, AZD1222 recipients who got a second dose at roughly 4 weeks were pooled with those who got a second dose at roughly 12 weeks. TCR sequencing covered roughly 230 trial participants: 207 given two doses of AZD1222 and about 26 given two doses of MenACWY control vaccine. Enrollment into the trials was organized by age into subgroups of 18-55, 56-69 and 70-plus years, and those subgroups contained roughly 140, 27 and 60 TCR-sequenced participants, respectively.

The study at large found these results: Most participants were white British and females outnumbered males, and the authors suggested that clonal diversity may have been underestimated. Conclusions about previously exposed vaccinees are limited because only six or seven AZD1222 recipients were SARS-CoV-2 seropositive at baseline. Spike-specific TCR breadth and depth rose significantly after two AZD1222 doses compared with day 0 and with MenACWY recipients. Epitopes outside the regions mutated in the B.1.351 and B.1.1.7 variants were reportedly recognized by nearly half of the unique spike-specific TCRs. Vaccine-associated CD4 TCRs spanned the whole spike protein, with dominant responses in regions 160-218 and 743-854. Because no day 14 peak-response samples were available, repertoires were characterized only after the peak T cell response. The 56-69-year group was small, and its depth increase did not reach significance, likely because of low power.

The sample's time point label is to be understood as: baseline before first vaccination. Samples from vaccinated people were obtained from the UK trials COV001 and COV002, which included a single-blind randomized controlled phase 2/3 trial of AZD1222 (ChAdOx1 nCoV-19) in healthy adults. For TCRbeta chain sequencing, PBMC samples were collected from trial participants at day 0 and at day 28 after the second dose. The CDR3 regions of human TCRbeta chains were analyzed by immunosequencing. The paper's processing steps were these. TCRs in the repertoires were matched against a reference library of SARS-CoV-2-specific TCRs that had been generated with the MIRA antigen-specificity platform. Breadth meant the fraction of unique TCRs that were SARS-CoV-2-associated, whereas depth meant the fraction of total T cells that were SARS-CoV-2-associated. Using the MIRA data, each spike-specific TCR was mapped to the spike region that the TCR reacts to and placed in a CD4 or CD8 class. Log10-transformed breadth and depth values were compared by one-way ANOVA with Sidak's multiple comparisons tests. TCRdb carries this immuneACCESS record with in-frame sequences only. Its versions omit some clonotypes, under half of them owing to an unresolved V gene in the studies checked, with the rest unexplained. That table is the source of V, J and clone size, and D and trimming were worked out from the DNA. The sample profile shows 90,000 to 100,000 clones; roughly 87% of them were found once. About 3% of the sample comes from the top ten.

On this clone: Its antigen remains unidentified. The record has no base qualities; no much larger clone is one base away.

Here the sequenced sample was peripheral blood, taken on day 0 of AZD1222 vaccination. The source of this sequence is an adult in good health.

The DNA is as follows: TGTGCCAGCAGTCGGGCCCCAAGTTTTAACGAGCAGTACTTC. The resulting protein is CASSRAPSFNEQYF. The chain uses TRBV6-2 or TRBV6-3 and TRBJ2-7; no confident D gene assignment can be made. V is reduced by 5 bases and J by 5 bases, leaving a spacing of 16 bases between them. From the cysteine up to the phenylalanine, the CDR3 has a length of 14 residues. Only CDR3 DNA is held: 42 bases, read in frame from base 1. Via the germline V gene, CDR1 is MNHEY and CDR2 SVGEGT.